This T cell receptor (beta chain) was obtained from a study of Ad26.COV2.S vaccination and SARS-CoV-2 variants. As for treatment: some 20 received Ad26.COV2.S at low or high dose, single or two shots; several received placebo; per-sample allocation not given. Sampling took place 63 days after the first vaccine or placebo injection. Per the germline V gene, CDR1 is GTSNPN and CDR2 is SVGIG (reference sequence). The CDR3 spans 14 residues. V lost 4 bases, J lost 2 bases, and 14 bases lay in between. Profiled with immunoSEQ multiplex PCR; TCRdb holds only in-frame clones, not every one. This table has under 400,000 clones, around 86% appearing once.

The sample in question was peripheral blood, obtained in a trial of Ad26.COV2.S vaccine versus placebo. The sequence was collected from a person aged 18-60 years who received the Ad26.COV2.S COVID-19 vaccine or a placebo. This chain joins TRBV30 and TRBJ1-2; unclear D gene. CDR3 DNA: TGTGCCTGGACCAACCTCGGACGGAACTATGGCTACACCTTC. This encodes CAWTNLGRNYGYTF.